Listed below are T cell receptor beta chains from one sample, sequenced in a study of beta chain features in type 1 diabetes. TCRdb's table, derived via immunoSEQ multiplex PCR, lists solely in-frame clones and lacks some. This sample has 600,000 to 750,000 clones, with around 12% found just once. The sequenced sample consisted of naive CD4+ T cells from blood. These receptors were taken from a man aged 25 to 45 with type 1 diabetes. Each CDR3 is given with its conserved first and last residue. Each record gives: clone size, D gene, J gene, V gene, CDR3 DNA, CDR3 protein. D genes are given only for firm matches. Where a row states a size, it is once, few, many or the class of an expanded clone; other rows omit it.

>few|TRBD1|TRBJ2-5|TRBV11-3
TGTGCCAGCAGCCCCGGGACAGCCGAAGAGACCCAGTACTTC
CASSPGTAEETQYF
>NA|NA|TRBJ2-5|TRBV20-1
TGCAGTGCGGCGGGGGCGACCCAGTACTTC
CSAAGATQYF
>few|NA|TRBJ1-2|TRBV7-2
TGTGCCAGCAGCTCCCCGGTAGGCTACACCTTC
CASSSPVGYTF
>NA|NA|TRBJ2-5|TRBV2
TGTGCCAGCAATGGTGTTAGTAGGGGAAGGAAAGAGACCCAGTACTTC
CASNGVSRGRKETQYF
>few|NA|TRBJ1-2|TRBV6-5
TGTGCCAGCAGACCCACGGTGGATGGTGGCTACACCTTC
CASRPTVDGGYTF
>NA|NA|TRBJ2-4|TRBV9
TGTGCCAGCAGCGTAGTTGGGGAAGGCATTCAGTACTTC
CASSVVGEGIQYF
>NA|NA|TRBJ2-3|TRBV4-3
TGCGCCAGCAGCCAAAGTGAAACGGATACGCAGTATTTT
CASSQSETDTQYF
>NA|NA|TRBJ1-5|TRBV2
TGTGCCAGCAGACCCGTTAACTCAGCTAGCAATCAGCCCCAGCATTTT
CASRPVNSASNQPQHF
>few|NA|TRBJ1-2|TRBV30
TGTGCCTGGAGTGTAATATCGGACGATGTAGATGGCTACACCTTC
CAWSVISDDVDGYTF
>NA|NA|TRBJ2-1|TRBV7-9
TGTGCCAGCAGCTTAGGTGTCTCCGCTTACAATGAGCAGTTCTTC
CASSLGVSAYNEQFF
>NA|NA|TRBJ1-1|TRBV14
TGTGCCAGCAGCCAAGCCTTCAGGGTGAACACTGAAGCTTTCTTT
CASSQAFRVNTEAFF
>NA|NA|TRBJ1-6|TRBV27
TGTGCCAGCAAAAGAGGGGAATCACCCCTCCACTTT
CASKRGESPLHF
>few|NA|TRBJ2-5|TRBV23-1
TGCGCCAGCAGTCAATCGCCCAACAGGGATCCAGAGACCCAGTACTTC
CASSQSPNRDPETQYF
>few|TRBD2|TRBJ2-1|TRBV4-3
TGCGCCAGCAGCCAATTAAGCGGGGCTAGCTCCTACAATGAGCAGTTCTTC
CASSQLSGASSYNEQFF
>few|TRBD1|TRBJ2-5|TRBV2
TGTGCCAGCAAGACAGGGCGAGAAGAGACCCAGTACTTC
CASKTGREETQYF
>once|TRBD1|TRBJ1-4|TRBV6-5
TGTGCCAGCAGCCGGGACAGGGAAGGTGAAAAACTGTTTTTT
CASSRDREGEKLFF
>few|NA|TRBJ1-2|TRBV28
TGTGCCAGCAGTTCCCCAAACAAGGCTAACTATGGCTACACCTTC
CASSSPNKANYGYTF
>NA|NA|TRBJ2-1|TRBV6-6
TGTGCCAGCAGATCCCGTGGGGGCGCAGGCTACAATGAGCAGTTCTTC
CASRSRGGAGYNEQFF
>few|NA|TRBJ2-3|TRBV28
TGTGCCAGCAGTTTAACCCGGGCGGAGGGGGCGTTT
CASSLTRAEGAF
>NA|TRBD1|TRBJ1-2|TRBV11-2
TGTGCCAGCAGCTTGAGGGGGCGAGGCTATGGCTACACCTTC
CASSLRGRGYGYTF
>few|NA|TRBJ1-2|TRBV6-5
TGTGCCAGCAGTTACCGTACGGGGACATCTAGCTATGGCTACACCTTC
CASSYRTGTSSYGYTF
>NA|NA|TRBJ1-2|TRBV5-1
TGCGCCAGCAGCTTCGACAGCACGGGTGGCTACACCTTC
CASSFDSTGGYTF
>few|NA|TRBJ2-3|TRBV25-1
TGTGCCAGCAGTGCGACCTTCAGCACAGATACGCAGTATTTT
CASSATFSTDTQYF
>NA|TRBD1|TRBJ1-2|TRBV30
TGTGCCTTTTCACAGGGACAGGGGTTCTATGGCTACACCTTC
CAFSQGQGFYGYTF
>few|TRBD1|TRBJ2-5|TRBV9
TGTGCCAGCAGCAGCAGGACAGGGCAGGAAGAGACCCAGTACTTC
CASSSRTGQEETQYF
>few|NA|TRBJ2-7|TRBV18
TGTGCCAGCTCACCTACAGCACAGGGAGAGCAGTACTTC
CASSPTAQGEQYF
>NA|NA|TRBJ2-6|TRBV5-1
TGCGCCAGCAGCTTGGGGAGGGTACCACCGGCTGGGGCCAACGTCCTGACTTTC
CASSLGRVPPAGANVLTF
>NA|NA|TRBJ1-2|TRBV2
TGTGCCAGCAGTGAGGGCCCTAGCTCTGGCTACACCTTC
CASSEGPSSGYTF
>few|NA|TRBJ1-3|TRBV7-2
TGTGCCAGCAGCTTAGATGGCAGACCTGGAAACACCATATATTTT
CASSLDGRPGNTIYF
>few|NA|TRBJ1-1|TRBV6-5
TGTGCCAGCACTGGACAGCTGAACACTGAAGCTTTCTTT
CASTGQLNTEAFF
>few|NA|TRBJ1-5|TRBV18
TGTGCCAGCTCACCGGGCACAGCTTCGGCTCAGCCCCAGCATTTT
CASSPGTASAQPQHF
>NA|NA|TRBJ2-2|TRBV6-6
TGTGCCAGCAGCCTACAGGGTGCCGGGGAGCTGTTTTTT
CASSLQGAGELFF
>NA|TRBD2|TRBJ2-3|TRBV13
TGTGCCGGAGGGACTAGCGGCACAGATACGCAGTATTTT
CAGGTSGTDTQYF
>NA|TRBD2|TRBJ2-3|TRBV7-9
TGTGCCAGCAGCGTTCTCCTAGCGGGGGGCACAGATACGCAGTATTTT
CASSVLLAGGTDTQYF
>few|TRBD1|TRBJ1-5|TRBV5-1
TGCGCCAGCAGCTTGGCCGAGGGGGCCCAGCCCCAGCATTTT
CASSLAEGAQPQHF
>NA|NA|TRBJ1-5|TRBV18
TGTGCCAGCTCACCAGCGGGGATCGACAATCAGCCCCAGCATTTT
CASSPAGIDNQPQHF
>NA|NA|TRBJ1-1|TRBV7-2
TGTGCCAGCAGCTTAGTACGGGACACTGAAGCTTTCTTT
CASSLVRDTEAFF
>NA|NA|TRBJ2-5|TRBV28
TGTGCCAGCAGTTTATCCGGCAGGGGTCCGGAAGAGACCCAGTACTTC
CASSLSGRGPEETQYF
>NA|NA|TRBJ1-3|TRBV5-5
TGTGCCAGCTCACTCGTGGGGGACATGGCTGGAAACACCATATATTTT
CASSLVGDMAGNTIYF
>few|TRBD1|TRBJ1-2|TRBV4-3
TGCGCCAGCAGCCACGCTCCGGGACAGGGGAACTATGGCTACACCTTC
CASSHAPGQGNYGYTF
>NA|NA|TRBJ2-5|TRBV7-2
TGTGCCAGCAGCCCCGACTGGTACCAAGAGACCCAGTACTTC
CASSPDWYQETQYF
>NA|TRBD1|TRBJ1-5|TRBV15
TGTGCCACCAGCAACCGGGACAGGGGGGGTCAGCCCCAGCATTTT
CATSNRDRGGQPQHF
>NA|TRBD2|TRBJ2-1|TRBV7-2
TGTGCCAGCAGCTTAGAGGGACTAGCGGGGGTCAATGAGCAGTTCTTC
CASSLEGLAGVNEQFF
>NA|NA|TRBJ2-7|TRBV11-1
TGTGCCAGCAGCTTACCCAGTGTTGCCTACGAGCAGTACTTC
CASSLPSVAYEQYF
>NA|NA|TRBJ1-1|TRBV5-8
TGTGCCAGCAGCTTAAGCCCTAGATGGGCTGAAGCTTTCTTT
CASSLSPRWAEAFF
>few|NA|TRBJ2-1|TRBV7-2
TGTGCCAGCAGCCACCGAAGGGGGAGCTCCTACAATGAGCAGTTCTTC
CASSHRRGSSYNEQFF
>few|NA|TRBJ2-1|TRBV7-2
TGTGCCAGCAGCCTCGAGGGGGGCTCCTACAATGAGCAGTTCTTC
CASSLEGGSYNEQFF
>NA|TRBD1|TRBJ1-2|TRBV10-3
TGTGCCAGCGCCGATTCAGGACAGGGGAACTATGGCTACACCTTC
CASADSGQGNYGYTF
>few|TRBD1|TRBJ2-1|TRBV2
TGTGCCAGCAGACCCCCGGGACAGTATTACAATGAGCAGTTCTTC
CASRPPGQYYNEQFF
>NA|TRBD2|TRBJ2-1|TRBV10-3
TGTGCCATCCGGCTAGCGGGGGACAATGAGCAGTTCTTC
CAIRLAGDNEQFF
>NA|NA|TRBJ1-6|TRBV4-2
TGTGCCAGCAGCCAAAAGGGGCCCACTCATTCACCCCTCCACTTT
CASSQKGPTHSPLHF
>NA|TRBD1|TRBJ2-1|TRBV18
TGTGCCAGCTCACCCCCCAGCTCCGCCGGGACAGGGGGCACTGAGCAGTTCTTC
CASSPPSSAGTGGTEQFF
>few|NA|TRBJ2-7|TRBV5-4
TGTGCCAGCAGCTGGGGGTTGGCAGACACCTACGAGCAGTACTTC
CASSWGLADTYEQYF
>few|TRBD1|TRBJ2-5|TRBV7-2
TGTGCCAGCAGTTTACAGGGGACAGAGACCCAGTACTTC
CASSLQGTETQYF